This T cell receptor (beta chain) originates from a study of T cell responses to AZD1222 COVID-19 vaccine. Profiled with immunoSEQ multiplex PCR; TCRdb holds only in-frame clones, not every one. The table records 150,000 to 200,000 clones, about 90% of them present only once. The sequencing used peripheral blood, collected on day 0 of AZD1222 vaccination. The receptor's source is an adult in good health.

The CDR3 region is CASSLTPALRENTEAFF. The CDR3 nucleotides read TGCGCCAGCAGCTTAACCCCGGCCCTTAGGGAGAACACTGAAGCTTTCTTT. The chain carries TRBV5-1 and TRBJ1-1; unclear D gene. There are 17 residues in the CDR3. CDR1 and CDR2 (germline): SGHRS, YFSETQ. Trimming removed 2 bases from V and 1 base from J, with 18 bases in between.